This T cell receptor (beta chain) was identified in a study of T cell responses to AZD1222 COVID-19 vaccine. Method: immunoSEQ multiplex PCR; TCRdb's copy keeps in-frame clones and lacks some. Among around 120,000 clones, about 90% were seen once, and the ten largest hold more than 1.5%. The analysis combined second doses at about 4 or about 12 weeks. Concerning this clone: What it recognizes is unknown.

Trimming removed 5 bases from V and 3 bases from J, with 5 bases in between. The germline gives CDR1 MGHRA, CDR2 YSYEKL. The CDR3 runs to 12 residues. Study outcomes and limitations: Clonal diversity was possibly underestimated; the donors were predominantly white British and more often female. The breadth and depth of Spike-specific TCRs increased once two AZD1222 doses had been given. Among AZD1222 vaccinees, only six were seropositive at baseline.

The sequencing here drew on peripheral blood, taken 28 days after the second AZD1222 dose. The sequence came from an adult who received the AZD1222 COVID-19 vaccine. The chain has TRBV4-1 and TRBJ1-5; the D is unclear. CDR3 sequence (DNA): TGCGCCAGCAGCGACACCAATCAGCCCCAGCATTTT. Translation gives CASSDTNQPQHF.